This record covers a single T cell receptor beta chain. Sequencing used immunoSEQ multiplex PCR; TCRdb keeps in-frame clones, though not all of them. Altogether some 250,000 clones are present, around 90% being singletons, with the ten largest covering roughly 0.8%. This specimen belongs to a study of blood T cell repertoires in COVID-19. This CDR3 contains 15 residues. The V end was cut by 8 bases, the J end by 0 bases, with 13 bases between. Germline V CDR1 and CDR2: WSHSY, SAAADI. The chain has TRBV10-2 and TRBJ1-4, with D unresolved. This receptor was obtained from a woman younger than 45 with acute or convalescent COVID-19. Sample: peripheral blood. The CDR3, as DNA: TGCGCCAGCGGCGGGAGGATGACAACTAATGAAAAACTGTTTTTT. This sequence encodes CASGGRMTTNEKLFF.